The T cell receptor (beta chain) under discussion was sequenced for a study of T cells in Graves' hyperthyroidism and ophthalmopathy (dated by TCRdb to 2018 to 2020). Study-wide context: Peripheral blood samples were taken at the time of initial diagnosis, prior to any treatment. Prospective prediction of ophthalmopathy was tested in an independent validation cohort consisting of 18 to 20 hyperthyroidism patients and 17 patients who later progressed to ophthalmopathy. TCR Vbeta CDR3 sequencing of around 130 peripheral blood samples (approximately 44 ophthalmopathy, about 74 hyperthyroidism and roughly 17 progressor patients) is reported in the paper. A discovery cohort of about a hundred patients, 43 with Graves' ophthalmopathy and 57 with stable Graves' hyperthyroidism, was used to find distinguishing TCR V-J signatures. In addition, the study compared T-cell repertoires in thyroid tissue and in blood from over 5 Graves' hyperthyroidism patients. Following sampling, methimazole starting at 30 mg daily was given to hyperthyroidism patients, and high-dose intravenous methylprednisolone was given to ophthalmopathy patients. The 100 discovery patients were randomly split 7:3 into training and test sets.

The CDR3 contains 15 residues, cysteine and phenylalanine counted. CDR3 DNA is the only sequence kept; it has 45 bases, read in frame from the first base. V loses 4 bases of germline sequence and J loses 0 bases, and the interval between the two ends is 10 bases. CDR1 and CDR2, per the germline V gene, are SGDLS and YYNGEE. On the study overall, not on this receptor specifically: Sample size was not statistically predetermined, and blinding of investigators to group allocation was not performed. Ophthalmopathy was separated from stable hyperthyroidism by a 13 V-J signature model, with about 88% sensitivity and about 81% specificity obtained in cross-validation and 80%/75% obtained in testing. In validation, the model predicted progression to ophthalmopathy with 55% to 71% sensitivity and approximately 78% specificity, a median of about 6.7 months before onset. Most expanded thyroid clonotypes (frequency above 0.001) were also detected in blood, a finding suggesting that blood repertoires may reflect thyroid immune responses.

Moderately to severely active disease, a Clinical Activity Score of at least 3, a NOSPECS grade of at least 4, and a duration under 3 months were present in ophthalmopathy patients. Patients with uncontrolled infections, other autoimmune diseases, pregnancy or lactation were excluded. Diagnoses relied on clinical symptoms, serum thyroxine and TRAb, thyroid ultrasound and orbital computed tomography. Ficoll-Paque density gradient centrifugation was used to isolate PBMCs from approximately 10 ml of fresh peripheral blood. Total RNA was extracted with Trizol reagent, and quality was checked on an Agilent 2100 Bioanalyzer. The TCR beta CDR3 regions were amplified from RNA transcripts. A first-round RT-PCR of the TCR CDR3 used the HTBI primer set with the Qiagen OneStep RT-PCR kit. A second multiplex PCR round built the libraries, followed by size selection and purification. Paired-end sequencing of the libraries was performed with 100 bp reads on an Illumina HiSeq2000. In the authors' own workflow: Raw data were processed with SOAPnuke, discarding reads with adapters, uncalled bases, mean Phred below 15, or no exact constant-primer or identifier match. High-quality paired reads were merged using COPE v1.2.5, and each unique nucleotide sequence was defined as a clonotype. MiTCR v1.1 was used to align clonotypes to the IMGT TRBV, TRBD and TRBJ reference segments. The analysis was restricted to V-J combinations with a frequency above 0.0001, which together covered around 99% of the repertoires. A TCS score was defined as the ratio of F50 (clonal expansion) to E x V (chaos), with BLOSUM62-based TCRdist applied between CDR3 peptides within each V-J. Welch's t-statistics and random forest reduced 450 to 600 V-J features to roughly 13, which were used in a naive Bayes classifier (R e1071). In TCRdb, the public reads were trimmed at Q25 with fastp and aligned with MiXCR, with productive beta chains retained. Each CDR3 protein gets just one entry, which takes the most common genes and DNA from the rows behind it. The V and J calls were not made by the authors but by TCRdb's processing. The sample includes around 570,000 distinct CDR3 sequences, with 15% to 20% observed a single time. Approximately 50% of the sample is taken by the ten largest.

On this clonotype itself: This receptor's antigen is unknown. The input lacks base qualities; no much larger clone sits a single base away.

This TCR came from a man aged 35-49 years with Graves' ophthalmopathy. This chain is built from TRBV9 and TRBJ1-4, with the identity of the D gene unclear. Sequencing used blood. In nucleotide form, the sequence is TGTGCCAGCAGCTTATCGGGAACAACTAATGAAAAACTGTTTTTT. This gives the protein CASSLSGTTNEKLFF.